This TCR beta chain was retrieved from a study of T-cell reconstitution after alpha-beta-depleted transplantation in children. The authors prepared the TCRbeta library with unique molecular identifiers. TCRdb re-called the PCR reads through MiXCR, storing one row per CDR3 protein. The repertoire consists of 780,000 or so distinct CDR3 sequences, with about 16% occurring once and the leading ten covering approximately 4.5%. The germline V gene encodes CDR1 SGHTA and CDR2 FQGTGA. This CDR3 comprises 16 residues. With 1 base removed from V and 5 bases from J, the gap between germline ends came to 16 bases. This clonotype was seen a handful of times.

This specimen consisted of PBMCs, mostly from graft donor cells, obtained 360 days after TCRalphabeta/CD19-depleted stem cell transplant. The genes are TRBV7-3 and TRBJ2-3, with a weak D call TRBD2 (5 bases). The TCR was taken from a male patient under 18 who had a stem cell transplant for acute lymphoblastic leukemia, so the T cells may come from the graft donor. DNA of the CDR3: TGTGCCAGCAGCTTAAGTAGGCTAGCTCCCCAAGATACGCAGTATTTT. Amino acids: CASSLSRLAPQDTQYF.